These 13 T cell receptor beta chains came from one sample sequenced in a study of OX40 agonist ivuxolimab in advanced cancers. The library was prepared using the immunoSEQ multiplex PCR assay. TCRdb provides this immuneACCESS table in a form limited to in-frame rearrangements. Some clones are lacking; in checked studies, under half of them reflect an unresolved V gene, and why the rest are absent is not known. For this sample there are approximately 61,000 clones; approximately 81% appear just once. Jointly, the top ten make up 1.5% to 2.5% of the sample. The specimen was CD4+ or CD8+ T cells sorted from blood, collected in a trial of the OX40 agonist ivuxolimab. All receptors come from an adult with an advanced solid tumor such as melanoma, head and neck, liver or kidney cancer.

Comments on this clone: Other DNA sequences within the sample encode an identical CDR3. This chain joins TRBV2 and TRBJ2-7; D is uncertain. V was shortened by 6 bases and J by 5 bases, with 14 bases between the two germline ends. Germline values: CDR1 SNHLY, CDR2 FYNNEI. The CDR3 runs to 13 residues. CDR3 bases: TGTGCCAGCAGCCGGGCTAGGGAAAACGAGCAGTACGTC. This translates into CASSRARENEQYV.

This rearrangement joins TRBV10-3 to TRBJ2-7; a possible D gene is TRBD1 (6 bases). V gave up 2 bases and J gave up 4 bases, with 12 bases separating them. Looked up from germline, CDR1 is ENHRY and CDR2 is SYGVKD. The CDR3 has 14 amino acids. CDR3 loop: CAISEGWTEYEQYF. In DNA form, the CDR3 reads TGTGCCATCAGTGAGGGATGGACAGAGTACGAGCAGTACTTC.

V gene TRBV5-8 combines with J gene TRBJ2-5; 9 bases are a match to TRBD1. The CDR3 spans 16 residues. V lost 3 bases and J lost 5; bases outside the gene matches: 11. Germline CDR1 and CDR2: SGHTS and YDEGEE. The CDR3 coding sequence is TGTGCCAGCAGCTCATGGGGACAGGGTGGTGGCGAGACCCAGTACTTC. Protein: CASSSWGQGGGETQYF.

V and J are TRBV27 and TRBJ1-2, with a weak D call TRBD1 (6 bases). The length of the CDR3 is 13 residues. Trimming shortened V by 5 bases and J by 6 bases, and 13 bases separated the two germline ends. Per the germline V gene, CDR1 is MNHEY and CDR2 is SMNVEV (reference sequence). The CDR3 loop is CASSPHRADGYTF. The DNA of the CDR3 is TGTGCCAGCAGTCCCCACAGGGCTGATGGCTACACCTTC.

Here the CDR3 DNA reads TGTGCCAGCAGCTACGGACAGGTTCAAGAGACCCAGTACTTC. As protein: CASSYGQVQETQYF. The chain recombines TRBV7-9 with TRBJ2-5; 7 bases line up with TRBD1. V shed 4 bases and J 2 bases; nucleotides not matched to a gene: 4. Germline CDR1 and CDR2: SEHNR and FQNEAQ (reference sequence). This CDR3 comprises 14 residues.

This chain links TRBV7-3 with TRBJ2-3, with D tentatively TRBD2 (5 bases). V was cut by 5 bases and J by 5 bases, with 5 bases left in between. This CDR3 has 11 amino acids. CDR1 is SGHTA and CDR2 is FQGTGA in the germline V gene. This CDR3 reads CASSRGDTQYF. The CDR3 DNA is TGTGCCAGCAGCCGGGGAGATACGCAGTATTTT.

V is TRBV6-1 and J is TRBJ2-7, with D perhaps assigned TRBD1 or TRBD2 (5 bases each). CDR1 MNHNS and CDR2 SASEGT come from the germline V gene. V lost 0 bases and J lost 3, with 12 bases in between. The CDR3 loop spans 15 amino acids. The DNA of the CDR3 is TGTGCCAGCAGTGAAGCCGGGACGGAGTACTACGAGCAGTACGTC. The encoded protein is CASSEAGTEYYEQYV.

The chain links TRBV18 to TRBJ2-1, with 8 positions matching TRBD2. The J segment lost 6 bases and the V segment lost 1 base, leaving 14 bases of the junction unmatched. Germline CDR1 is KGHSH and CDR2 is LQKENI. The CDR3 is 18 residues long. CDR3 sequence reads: CASSPRNGLTSERNEQFF. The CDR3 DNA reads TGTGCCAGCTCACCACGCAACGGCCTGACTAGCGAACGCAATGAGCAGTTCTTC.

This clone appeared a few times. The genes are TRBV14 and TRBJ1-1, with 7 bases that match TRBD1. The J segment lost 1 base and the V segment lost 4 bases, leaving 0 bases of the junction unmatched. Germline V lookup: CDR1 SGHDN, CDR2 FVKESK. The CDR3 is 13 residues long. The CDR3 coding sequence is TGTGCCAGCAGCCGGGACAGGAACACTGAAGCTTTCTTT. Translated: CASSRDRNTEAFF.

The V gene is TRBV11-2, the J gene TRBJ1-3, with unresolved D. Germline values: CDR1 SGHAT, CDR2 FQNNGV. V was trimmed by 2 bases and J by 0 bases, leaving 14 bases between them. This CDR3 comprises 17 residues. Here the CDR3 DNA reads TGTGCCAGCAGCTTAAACCCCAGATCCCTCTCTGGAAACACCATATATTTT. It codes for CASSLNPRSLSGNTIYF.

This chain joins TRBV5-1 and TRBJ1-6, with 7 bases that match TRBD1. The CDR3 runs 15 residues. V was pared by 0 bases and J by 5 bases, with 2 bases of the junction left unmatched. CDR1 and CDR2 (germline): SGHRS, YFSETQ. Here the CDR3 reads CASSLGTGDNSPLHF. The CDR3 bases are TGCGCCAGCAGCTTGGGGACAGGCGATAATTCACCCCTCCACTTT.

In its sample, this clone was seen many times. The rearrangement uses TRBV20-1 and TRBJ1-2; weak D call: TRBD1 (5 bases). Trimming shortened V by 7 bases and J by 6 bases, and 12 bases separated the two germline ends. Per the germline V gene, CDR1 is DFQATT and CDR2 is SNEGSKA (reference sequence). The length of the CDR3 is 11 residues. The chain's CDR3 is CSVRHRNGYTF. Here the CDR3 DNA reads TGCAGTGTTAGGCACAGGAATGGCTACACCTTC.

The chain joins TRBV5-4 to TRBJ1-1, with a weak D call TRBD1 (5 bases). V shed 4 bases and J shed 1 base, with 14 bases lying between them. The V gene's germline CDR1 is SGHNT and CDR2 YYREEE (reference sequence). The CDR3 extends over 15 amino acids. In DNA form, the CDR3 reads TGTGCCAGCAGCCTACCATCAGGGAGGAACACTGAAGCTTTCTTT. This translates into CASSLPSGRNTEAFF.